This T cell receptor beta chain was recorded in a study of blood T cells in healthy people across ages. Primed by a sample-barcoded 5' primer and a J-beta primer mix, a second PCR proceeded for about 7 to 11 cycles. MiXCR was run by TCRdb on the 5' RACE reads, yielding one entry per CDR3 protein. The sample lists more than 700,000 distinct CDR3 sequences, approximately 53% seen once, with under 50% in the top ten. Notes on the study in general: Naive CD4+ cell counts and diversity both ran higher in long-lived than in aged donors. The unknown donor CMV status may have confounded expanded clonotype changes.

CDR1 DFQATT and CDR2 SNEGSKA come from the germline V gene (reference sequence). This CDR3 comprises 15 residues. Trimming removed 0 bases from V and 2 bases from J; junction bases left unmatched: 5. Healthy Russian Caucasian donors spanned ages 6 to 90 years. Samples had at least 6.5 million PBMCs isolated from them. The sample holds a few counts of this clonotype. Its matching antigen is unknown. The sequencing sample was made of blood. The chain is built from TRBV20-1 and TRBJ1-2, with 8 bases fitting TRBD1. This sequence was found in an elderly man in good health. CDR3 in amino acids: CSARDPRTGNYGYTF. For the CDR3, the DNA is TGCAGTGCTAGAGATCCCCGGACAGGGAACTATGGCTACACCTTC.